Sequencing of this T cell receptor beta chain was carried out in a study of shared clonotypes between healthy human individuals. Naive CD8 populations comprised CD45RO-negative cells positively selected for CCR7, excluding terminally differentiated effector memory CD45RA+ cells. Only in-frame clones appear in the TCRdb table, and some are missing; sequencing was by immunoSEQ multiplex PCR. The sample comprises millions of clones, 90% to 95% of which are singletons, and around 1.7% rests with the top ten. This clone was detected only a few times. The antigen is unknown. This sample includes further DNA sequences coding for the same CDR3. The study, taken as a whole, reports: With few donors, the genetic and exposure-history diversity represented was limited.

The clonotype originates from a man younger than 30 in good health. Some clones in this sample may be carry-over from other donors' samples. Sample: naive CD8+ T cells from PBMCs.

CDR3 amino acids: CAWSVHGGTEAFF. The CDR3 nucleotides are TGTGCCTGGAGTGTACATGGGGGCACTGAAGCTTTCTTT. The chain carries TRBV30 and TRBJ1-1; D might be TRBD1 (5 bases). The CDR3 contains 13 residues. The V and J ends lost 0 bases and 4 bases respectively, with 9 bases between them. CDR1 is GTSNPN, CDR2 SVGIG, per germline (reference sequence).